This TCR beta chain was captured in a study of OX40 agonist ivuxolimab in advanced cancers. The sample holds one count of this clone. Its target is unknown. General study results and limits: At doses 0.1 to 3.0 mg/kg, CD4+ and CD8+ clones expanded.

Only in-frame clones appear in the TCRdb table, and some are missing; sequencing was by immunoSEQ multiplex PCR. Here the sample spans approximately 91,000 clones, roughly 85% being singletons. This CDR3 contains 13 residues. V lost 6 bases and J 7 bases, leaving 16 bases between the germline ends. The germline V gene has CDR1 LNHDA and CDR2 SQIVND (reference sequence). The TCR was taken from an adult with an advanced solid tumor such as melanoma, head and neck, liver or kidney cancer. The chain is built from TRBV19 and TRBJ2-7, with D perhaps given as TRBD1 or TRBD2 (5 bases each). The source material was CD4+ or CD8+ T cells sorted from blood, sampled in a trial of the OX40 agonist ivuxolimab. The CDR3 nucleotides are TGTGCCAGTAGCCCTCAAGGGACGTGGGAGCAGTACTTC. This encodes CASSPQGTWEQYF.